What follows is one TCR beta chain and its context. What it binds is not known. This entry comes from a study of T cell responses to AZD1222 COVID-19 vaccine. Study-wide results and caveats: Donors skewed white British and female; clonal diversity was possibly underestimated. After the peak T cell response, and only then, were repertoires sampled.

Trimming at V came to 6 bases and at J to 7 bases, leaving 4 bases not matched to a gene. The germline V gene has CDR1 SGHTA and CDR2 FQGNSA. This CDR3 has 12 amino acids. TCRdb's table, derived via immunoSEQ multiplex PCR, lists solely in-frame clones and lacks some. Of about 110,000 clones in the sample, about nine tenths were seen once. Sequencing used peripheral blood, obtained on day 0 of MenACWY control vaccination. This sequence joins TRBV7-2 and TRBJ1-1, with 8 positions matching TRBD1. The receptor was derived from an adult in good health. The CDR3 bases are TGTGCCAGCAGTCGGGACAGGTATGAAGCTTTCTTT. Translating gives CASSRDRYEAFF.